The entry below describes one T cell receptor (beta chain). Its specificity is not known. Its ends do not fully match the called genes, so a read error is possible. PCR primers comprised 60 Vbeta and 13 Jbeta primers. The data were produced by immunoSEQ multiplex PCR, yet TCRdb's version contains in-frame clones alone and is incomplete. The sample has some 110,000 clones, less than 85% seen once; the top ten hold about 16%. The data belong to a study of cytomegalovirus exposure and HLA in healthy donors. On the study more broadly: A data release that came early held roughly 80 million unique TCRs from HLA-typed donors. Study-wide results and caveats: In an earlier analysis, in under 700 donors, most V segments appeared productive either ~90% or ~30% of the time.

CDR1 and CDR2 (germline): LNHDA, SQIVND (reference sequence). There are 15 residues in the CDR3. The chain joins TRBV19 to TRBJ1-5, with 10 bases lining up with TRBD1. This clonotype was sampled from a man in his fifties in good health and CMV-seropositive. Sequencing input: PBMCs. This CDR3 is CASRQGAQDHHPQHF. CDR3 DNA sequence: TGTGCCAGCAGACAGGGGGCGCAGGATCATCATCCCCAGCATTTT.